The 30 T cell receptor beta chains below come from one sample, sequenced in a study of CD4+ T cells in melanoma (dated by TCRdb to the early 2020s). Library preparation was by the immunoSEQ multiplex PCR assay. Imported from immuneACCESS, the table was reduced by TCRdb to in-frame sequences with V and J called. These copies leave out some clones; in studies compared against another copy, an unresolved V gene accounts for under half, and the cause of the remainder is not known. This sample has about 140,000 clones in its table, and about 90% of those were observed once. The ten largest clones add up to 1.5% of the sample. Receptors originate from a human donor with melanoma.

The V and J genes are TRBV2 and TRBJ1-6; D remains unclear. Trimming removed 1 base from V and 12 bases from J, with 10 bases in between. The CDR3 spans 13 residues. CDR1 is SNHLY, CDR2 FYNNEI, per germline. CDR3 sequence: CASSEVDGLPLHF. CDR3 in DNA: TGTGCCAGCAGTGAAGTAGACGGGTTACCCCTCCACTTT.

Only one count was recorded for this clone. V usage is TRBV11-2 and J usage is TRBJ2-7; D not certain. V lost 0 bases to trimming and J lost 0 bases, with 18 bases between them. The CDR3 is 18 amino acids. Germline V gene sequence: CDR1 SGHAT, CDR2 FQNNGV. CDR3 sequence (DNA): TGTGCCAGCAGCTTAGATCACCCGACACCCGGTTACTCCTACGAGCAGTACTTC. This translates into CASSLDHPTPGYSYEQYF.

V and J are TRBV5-5 and TRBJ1-2; D is uncertain. V was pared by 4 bases and J by 3 bases, with 10 bases between. The length of the CDR3 is 13 residues. The germline V gene has CDR1 SGHKS and CDR2 YYEKEE (reference sequence). The CDR3 DNA reads TGTGCCAGCAGCAACGACGGCTACTATGGCTACACCTTC. This encodes CASSNDGYYGYTF.

The chain combines TRBV7-2 with TRBJ2-3; D not resolved. The V end was cut by 5 bases, the J end by 0 bases, with 12 bases between. CDR3 length: 15 amino acids. Germline lookup yields CDR1 SGHTA and CDR2 FQGNSA. Written as DNA, the CDR3 is TGTGCCAGCAGCCTCTTCCGATCTAGCACAGATACGCAGTATTTT. Translating gives CASSLFRSSTDTQYF.

This chain links TRBV18 with TRBJ1-5; D not resolved. The V gene's germline CDR1 is KGHSH and CDR2 LQKENI. The CDR3 spans 13 residues. V lost 2 bases to trimming and J lost 5 bases, with 7 bases between them. The CDR3 reads CASSPEGDQPQHF. CDR3 bases: TGTGCCAGCTCACCAGAAGGAGATCAGCCCCAGCATTTT.

This chain joins TRBV2 and TRBJ2-3, with TRBD2 identical over 8 bases. Germline values: CDR1 SNHLY, CDR2 FYNNEI. V gave up 4 bases and J gave up 2 bases; unmatched junction bases: 11. This CDR3 spans 17 amino acids. The CDR3 sequence is CASSALGAGANTDTQYF. The CDR3 DNA reads as TGTGCCAGCAGTGCCCTGGGAGCGGGGGCCAACACAGATACGCAGTATTTT.

The rearrangement uses TRBV7-9 and TRBJ2-5; D gene unclear. With 3 bases removed from V and 4 bases from J, the gap between germline ends came to 12 bases. The CDR3 runs to 14 residues. Germline assignment: CDR1 SEHNR and CDR2 FQNEAQ (reference sequence). CDR3 sequence reads: CASSFYPPPETQYF. CDR3 nucleotide sequence: TGTGCCAGCAGCTTCTATCCCCCCCCAGAGACCCAGTACTTC.

This clone occurred once. The V and J genes are TRBV9 and TRBJ1-2; D remains unclear. V was shortened by 4 bases and J by 6 bases, with 16 bases between the two germline ends. Germline CDR1 reads SGDLS; CDR2 reads YYNGEE. The CDR3 loop spans 14 amino acids. In nucleotides, the CDR3 is TGTGCCAGCAGCCCCTCGAGCAATATTGATGGCTACACCTTC. This translates into CASSPSSNIDGYTF.

V gene TRBV10-2 combines with J gene TRBJ1-1, with 8 bases that match TRBD1. Germline V gene lookup returns CDR1 WSHSY and CDR2 SAAADI. The CDR3 totals 16 residues. The junction had 12 bases not matched to a gene; V was cut back by 2 bases and J by 7 bases. This CDR3 reads CASSEGQGGPYDEAFF. CDR3 sequence (DNA): TGCGCCAGCAGTGAGGGACAGGGCGGCCCCTACGATGAAGCTTTCTTT.

This sequence joins TRBV9 and TRBJ1-2, with D possibly TRBD1 on 5 matching bases. This CDR3 is 15 amino acids long. CDR1 and CDR2 from the germline V gene are SGDLS and YYNGEE. Deletions cut 4 bases from V and 6 bases from J, with 19 bases between. In DNA form, the CDR3 reads TGTGCCAGCAGCCCCAATTTCGGGGGTGCCGATGGCTACACCTTC. It specifies CASSPNFGGADGYTF.

This chain links TRBV30 with TRBJ1-4; the D gene is possibly TRBD1 (6 bases). Germline V gene lookup returns CDR1 GTSNPN and CDR2 SVGIG (reference sequence). The CDR3 loop spans 15 amino acids. V lost 0 bases and J 5 bases, leaving 13 bases between the germline ends. This CDR3 is CAWSVRGGGNEKLFF. The CDR3 coding sequence is TGTGCCTGGAGTGTGAGGGGAGGGGGGAATGAAAAACTGTTTTTT.

This CDR3 reads CASSPGQLQETQYF. As DNA, the CDR3 is TGTGCCAGCAGCCCTGGACAGCTCCAAGAGACCCAGTACTTC. V and J are TRBV9 and TRBJ2-5; weak D call: TRBD1 (6 bases). In germline, CDR1 is SGDLS, CDR2 YYNGEE. Between the trimmed V and J ends, which lost 4 bases and 1 base, there was a span of 11 bases. The length of the CDR3 is 14 residues.

V usage is TRBV5-4 and J usage is TRBJ2-5; D is undetermined. V was shortened by 0 bases and J by 1 base, with 4 bases between the two germline ends. The CDR3 length is 13 residues. CDR1 is SGHNT, CDR2 YYREEE, per germline (reference sequence). The CDR3 loop reads CASSLGLQETQYF. Written as DNA, the CDR3 is TGTGCCAGCAGCTTGGGGCTCCAAGAGACCCAGTACTTC.

V gene TRBV30 combines with J gene TRBJ1-3, with 7 bases identical to TRBD1. The V gene's germline CDR1 is GTSNPN and CDR2 SVGIG (reference sequence). The CDR3 has 13 residues. V was clipped by 5 bases and J by 1 base; unmatched bases: 2. CDR3 sequence (DNA): TGTGCCTGGCAGGGGGAATCTGGAAACACCATATATTTT. Amino acids: CAWQGESGNTIYF.

This rearrangement joins TRBV18 to TRBJ2-7; 10 bases are shared with TRBD1. V was clipped by 2 bases and J by 5 bases; unmatched bases: 6. CDR3 length equals 15 residues. CDR1 KGHSH and CDR2 LQKENI come from the germline V gene. The CDR3 protein is CASSPSGTGAHEQYF. CDR3 DNA sequence: TGTGCCAGCTCACCATCTGGGACAGGGGCCCACGAGCAGTACTTC.

This clone was seen just once. The CDR3 bases are TGCGCCAGCAGCTCCCAGGGGATTAATGAAAAACTGTTTTTT. Translating gives CASSSQGINEKLFF. The genes are TRBV5-1 and TRBJ1-4; D might be TRBD1 (6 bases). There are 14 residues in the CDR3. Germline loops: CDR1 SGHRS, CDR2 YFSETQ. Trimming took 3 bases from V and 4 from J, leaving 10 bases between them.

The rearrangement joins TRBV19 to TRBJ2-7, with TRBD1 matching over 7 bases. The germline V gene encodes CDR1 LNHDA and CDR2 SQIVND (reference sequence). With 5 bases clipped from V and 5 bases from J, the junction kept 9 bases outside the gene matches. CDR3 length equals 14 residues. Here the CDR3 reads CASSPGTASHEQYF. The CDR3 DNA reads as TGTGCCAGTAGTCCGGGGACAGCATCCCACGAGCAGTACTTC. The whole variable domain, filled in from reference TRBV19 and TRBJ2-7, reads DGGITQSPKYLFRKEGQNVTLSCEQNLNHDAMYWYRQDPGQGLRLIYYSQIVNDFQKGDIAEGYSVSREKKESFPLTVTSAQKNPTAFYLCASSPGTASHEQYFGPGTRLTVT.

This clone was seen just once. The chain employs TRBV2 and TRBJ1-1; D gene ambiguous. This CDR3 region has 13 residues. The V gene lost 6 bases and the J gene lost 1 base, with 9 bases spanning the gap. In germline, CDR1 is SNHLY, CDR2 FYNNEI. As DNA, the CDR3 is TGTGCCAGCAGGGTATACAGGAACACTGAAGCTTTCTTT. Translated: CASRVYRNTEAFF.

V and J are TRBV2 and TRBJ2-5, with 9 bases lining up with TRBD2. V gave up 6 bases and J gave up 2 bases; unmatched junction bases: 10. The CDR3 loop spans 16 amino acids. Germline CDR1 and CDR2: SNHLY and FYNNEI. The CDR3 spells CASRGRLAGIQETQYF. CDR3 bases: TGTGCCAGCAGAGGACGGCTAGCGGGAATACAAGAGACCCAGTACTTC.

The chain combines TRBV4-2 with TRBJ1-2; no clear D. Looked up from germline, CDR1 is LGHNA and CDR2 is YNFKEQ. The V end was cut by 0 bases, the J end by 6 bases, with 14 bases between. The CDR3 has 15 amino acids. In nucleotides, the CDR3 is TGTGCCAGCAGCCAAGATATTGAAGTGGGCCATGGCTACACCTTC. Protein: CASSQDIEVGHGYTF.

This clone was detected only once. The DNA of the CDR3 is TGTGCCAGCAGCTTAGACGCGGGGGGGAACACCGGGGAGCTGTTTTTT. Translation gives CASSLDAGGNTGELFF. This chain connects TRBV7-9 to TRBJ2-2, with 8 bases fitting TRBD2. The CDR3 loop spans 16 amino acids. J lost 1 base, V lost 1 base, and 2 bases had no gene match. CDR1 is SEHNR and CDR2 is FQNEAQ in the germline V gene (reference sequence).

The V gene is TRBV5-1, the J gene TRBJ2-2; 9 nucleotides agree with TRBD1. V was clipped by 0 bases and J by 6 bases; unmatched bases: 9. This CDR3 is 17 amino acids long. The germline CDR1 and CDR2 sequences are SGHRS and YFSETQ. The CDR3, as DNA: TGCGCCAGCAGCTTGGGACCTACTGGACAGGGGTCCGGGGAGCTGTTTTTT. Its protein is CASSLGPTGQGSGELFF.

The genes are TRBV7-2 and TRBJ1-1; TRBD1 aligns across 7 bases. CDR3 length: 13 amino acids. Germline assignment: CDR1 SGHTA and CDR2 FQGNSA. Trimming cost V 6 bases and J 4 bases; bases outside gene matches: 5. In DNA, the CDR3 is TGTGCCAGCAGGGAACAGGGGCTCACTGAAGCTTTCTTT. Translating it yields CASREQGLTEAFF.

The gene calls are TRBV7-8 and TRBJ1-2; D call uncertain. V lost 0 bases, J lost 8 bases, and 10 bases lay in between. The CDR3 contains 13 residues. Germline assignment: CDR1 SGHVS and CDR2 FQNEAQ. CDR3 sequence reads: CASSLATSRGYTF. CDR3 DNA sequence: TGTGCCAGCAGCTTAGCTACGTCCCGAGGCTACACCTTC. The variable domain in full, with the rest retrieved from reference TRBV7-8 and TRBJ1-2, is GAGVSQSPRYKVAKRGQDVALRCDPISGHVSLFWYQQALGQGPEFLTYFQNEAQLDKSGLPSDRFFAERPEGSVSTLKIQRTQQEDSAVYLCASSLATSRGYTFGSGTRLTVV.

The chain links TRBV7-2 to TRBJ1-1; D gene uncertain. Trimming cost V 8 bases and J 0 bases, with 10 bases left between them. Germline V lookup: CDR1 SGHTA, CDR2 FQGNSA. The CDR3 is made up of 13 amino acids. CDR3 sequence reads: CASRRGMNTEAFF. CDR3 DNA sequence: TGTGCCAGCCGTCGCGGAATGAACACTGAAGCTTTCTTT.

CDR3 bases: TGTGCCAGCTCACTACAGGGGGCAGCAACTAATGAAAAACTGTTTTTT. Translating it yields CASSLQGAATNEKLFF. The V and J genes are TRBV18 and TRBJ1-4; 9 bases agree with TRBD1. The CDR3 spans 16 residues. Trimming took 4 bases from V and 0 from J; bases not matched to a gene: 3. CDR1 is KGHSH and CDR2 is LQKENI in the germline V gene.

The rearrangement joins TRBV29-1 to TRBJ1-4; D is possibly TRBD1 (6 bases). V gave up 5 bases and J gave up 6 bases, with 19 bases separating them. CDR1 is SQVTM and CDR2 is ANQGSEA in the germline V gene. This CDR3 comprises 15 residues. The chain's CDR3 is CSVQKTGGRDEKLFF. Written as DNA, the CDR3 is TGCAGCGTTCAAAAGACAGGAGGAAGGGATGAAAAACTGTTTTTT.

The rearrangement links TRBV30 to TRBJ1-1, with a tentative D call TRBD1 (5 bases). V lost 4 bases and J 5 bases, leaving 14 bases between the germline ends. CDR3 length: 13 residues. Per germline, CDR1 GTSNPN and CDR2 SVGIG (reference sequence). Written as DNA, the CDR3 is TGTGCCTGGATCCGACAGAGACGAACTGAAGCTTTCTTT. Encoded protein: CAWIRQRRTEAFF.

The chain carries TRBV5-1 and TRBJ1-3, with a possible D match to TRBD1 (5 bases). This CDR3 is 15 amino acids long. Germline values: CDR1 SGHRS, CDR2 YFSETQ. Trimming removed 0 bases at V and 8 bases at J, with 15 bases between. CDR3 region: CASSLEGATWDTIYF. The CDR3 DNA reads as TGCGCCAGCAGCTTGGAAGGGGCAACCTGGGACACCATATATTTT.

V and J are TRBV25-1 and TRBJ1-1, with a weak D call TRBD1 (5 bases). The CDR3 covers 13 residues. V lost 6 bases, J lost 6 bases, and 14 bases lay in between. CDR1 and CDR2 from the germline V gene are MGHDK and SYGVNS. The CDR3, as DNA: TGTGCCAGCAGGCGAGGGACGGACCCTGAAGCTTTCTTT. It translates to CASRRGTDPEAFF.